This T cell receptor (beta chain) stems from a study of T cells in Graves' hyperthyroidism and ophthalmopathy. There were TCR beta CDR3 regions amplified from RNA transcripts. With the HTBI primer set, the TCR CDR3 went through a first round of RT-PCR. TCRdb reprocessed the multiplex PCR reads via MiXCR and lists one record per CDR3 protein. The top ten clones hold around an eighth of a sample with under 450,000 distinct CDR3 sequences, about a sixth of them seen once. This clonotype has at least ten counts. The study excluded patients with uncontrolled infection, other autoimmune disease, pregnancy or lactation. Germline CDR1 MDHEN, CDR2 SYDVKM. The V end was cut by 5 bases, the J end by 2 bases, with 8 bases between. CDR3 size: 13 residues.

This receptor was identified in a woman aged 18 to 35 with Graves' hyperthyroidism. Sequencing was performed on blood. V and J are TRBV28 and TRBJ2-3; D gene ambiguous. The CDR3 DNA follows: TGTGCCAGCAGTGCCCAATACACAGATACGCAGTATTTT. It yields the protein CASSAQYTDTQYF.